These 26 T cell receptor beta chains were sequenced from one sample in a study of blood T cells in healthy people across ages. Sample-barcoded 5' priming and a J-beta primer mix drove a second PCR of about 6 to 12 cycles. Each CDR3 protein gets one entry after TCRdb re-called the 5' RACE reads with MiXCR. The sample yields more than 500,000 distinct CDR3 sequences, 25% to 30% seen once. The sequencing input was blood. All receptors come from a woman in her seventies in good health.

J is TRBJ2-7 and V is TRBV11-3; D unclear. The ends were cut back, 4 bases at V and 6 bases at J, with 10 bases in the middle. CDR1 SGHNT and CDR2 YENEEA come from the germline V gene. There are 12 residues in the CDR3. Here the CDR3 DNA reads TGTGCCAGCAGCTCTTCGGGTGGCGAGCAGTACTTC. This translates into CASSSSGGEQYF.

This clonotype was found a few times. The chain combines TRBV6-6 with TRBJ2-1; 11 bases map to TRBD1. CDR1 and CDR2 from the germline V gene are MNHNY and SVGAGI (reference sequence). V was pared by 7 bases and J by 15 bases, with 17 bases of the junction left unmatched. This CDR3 spans 15 amino acids. CDR3 sequence: CASTGGQGAFHSLFF. The CDR3 DNA reads as TGTGCCAGCACTGGTGGACAGGGGGCTTTCCATTCGTTGTTCTTC.

This clonotype showed up just a few times. This chain links TRBV9 with TRBJ1-5; TRBD1 might be the D (5 bases). Trimming removed 1 base at V and 1 base at J, with 6 bases between. From germline, CDR1 is SGDLS and CDR2 YYNGEE. There are 14 residues in the CDR3. The chain's CDR3 is CASSVRDSNQPQHF. The CDR3 region has the DNA TGTGCCAGCAGCGTACGGGACAGCAATCAGCCCCAGCATTTT.

This clonotype has a count of ten or more. The chain joins TRBV5-1 to TRBJ1-2; D might be TRBD1 (6 bases). Germline loops: CDR1 SGHRS, CDR2 YFSETQ. The CDR3 has 12 residues. Trimming cost V 5 bases and J 2 bases, with 7 bases left between them. In DNA, the CDR3 is TGCGCCAGCAGGGACAGCAACTATGGCTACACCTTC. Its translation is CASRDSNYGYTF. The whole variable domain, filled in from reference TRBV5-1 and TRBJ1-2, reads KAGVTQTPRYLIKTRGQQVTLSCSPISGHRSVSWYQQTPGQGLQFLFEYFSETQRNKGNFPGRFSGRQFSNSRSEMNVSTLELGDSALYLCASRDSNYGYTFGSGTRLTVV.

The CDR3 reads CASTTTANTGELFF. DNA for the CDR3: TGTGCCAGCACCACGACAGCGAACACCGGGGAGCTGTTTTTT. The chain employs TRBV5-5 and TRBJ2-2; maybe TRBD1 (5 bases). The CDR3 runs 14 residues. Germline lookup yields CDR1 SGHKS and CDR2 YYEKEE (reference sequence). The V end lost 6 bases, the J end lost 0 bases, and 9 bases lay between the germline ends.

V usage is TRBV7-2 and J usage is TRBJ1-2; no reliable D call. The length of the CDR3 is 15 residues. Trimming took 4 bases from V and 4 from J, leaving 16 bases between them. Per the germline V gene, CDR1 is SGHTA and CDR2 is FQGNSA. CDR3 residues: CASSSWAEISYGYTF. Here the CDR3 DNA reads TGTGCCAGCAGCTCCTGGGCGGAGATCTCCTATGGCTACACCTTC.

This clonotype was seen a few times. This sequence joins TRBV20-1 and TRBJ1-2, with 9 bases aligning to TRBD1. V lost 0 bases, J lost 4 bases, and 9 bases stayed unmatched. The CDR3 is made up of 16 amino acids. CDR1 and CDR2 from the germline V gene are DFQATT and SNEGSKA (reference sequence). The CDR3 region has the DNA TGCAGTGCTAGAGATCGTAGAACAGGGGGCGCCTATGGCTACACCTTC. Amino acids: CSARDRRTGGAYGYTF.

The chain is built from TRBV19 and TRBJ2-4; 12 nucleotides align to TRBD2. Germline CDR1 LNHDA, CDR2 SQIVND (reference sequence). The ends lost 0 bases at V and 9 bases at J; junction bases unmatched: 9. This CDR3 comprises 17 residues. The CDR3 DNA reads as TGTGCCAGTAGTATAGACCCTCGACTAGCGGGGGAGGCCATTCAGTACTTC. Translating it yields CASSIDPRLAGEAIQYF.

The rearrangement uses TRBV7-9 and TRBJ2-7, with unresolved D. This CDR3 is built from 12 residues. In germline, CDR1 is SEHNR, CDR2 FQNEAQ (reference sequence). V was trimmed by 5 bases and J by 4 bases, leaving 9 bases between them. CDR3 nucleotides: TGTGCCAGCAGCCCGACAACTTACGAGCAGTACTTC. Translated: CASSPTTYEQYF.

The chain employs TRBV27 and TRBJ2-3; tentatively, D is TRBD1 (5 bases). The V end lost 3 bases, the J end lost 0 bases, and 10 bases lay between the germline ends. Germline values: CDR1 MNHEY, CDR2 SMNVEV (reference sequence). This CDR3 has 15 amino acids. CDR3 loop: CASSFSRASTDTQYF. The CDR3 bases are TGTGCCAGCAGTTTCTCCAGGGCGAGCACAGATACGCAGTATTTT.

This clonotype was counted ten times or more. V and J are TRBV5-1 and TRBJ2-5; no definite D call. Germline-derived CDR1 and CDR2 are SGHRS and YFSETQ. Trimming pared 1 base from V and 0 bases from J, leaving 10 bases between. The CDR3 has 15 amino acids. Here the CDR3 DNA reads TGCGCCAGCAGCTTGTTTACGGGCAACCAAGAGACCCAGTACTTC. Translated, it gives CASSLFTGNQETQYF.

The chain employs TRBV20-1 and TRBJ1-5; the match to TRBD1 covers 9 bases. This CDR3 has 15 residues. Losses at the gene ends were 5 bases for V and 2 bases for J; bases not matched to a gene: 7. Per germline, CDR1 DFQATT and CDR2 SNEGSKA (reference sequence). The CDR3 sequence: CSALGTGFGNQPQHF. The CDR3 coding sequence is TGCAGTGCTTTGGGGACAGGGTTCGGCAATCAGCCCCAGCATTTT.

Of note for this clonotype: A junction end diverges from the germline sequence, so it may reflect a read error. The J gene is TRBJ2-5, the V gene TRBV5-1, with D possibly TRBD2 on 6 matching bases. There are 18 residues in the CDR3. Germline V CDR1 and CDR2: SGHRS, YFSETQ. Here the CDR3 reads CACSSYGRGHMAGETQYF. DNA of the CDR3: TGCGCCTGCAGCTCATATGGGCGGGGCCATATGGCGGGAGAGACCCAGTACTTC.

V and J are TRBV27 and TRBJ2-4; D gene unclear. The V gene's germline CDR1 is MNHEY and CDR2 SMNVEV (reference sequence). Between the trimmed V and J ends, which lost 7 bases and 1 base, there was a span of 11 bases. The CDR3 runs 14 residues. CDR3 nucleotide sequence: TGTGCCAGCACGAAATCTGGGGCCAAAAACATTCAGTACTTC. This translates into CASTKSGAKNIQYF.

This clonotype was found many times. This chain uses TRBV7-2 with TRBJ2-4; a possible D gene is TRBD2 (6 bases). This CDR3 spans 13 amino acids. The germline V gene encodes CDR1 SGHTA and CDR2 FQGNSA. Between the trimmed V and J ends, which lost 5 bases and 6 bases, there was a span of 11 bases. The CDR3 coding sequence is TGTGCCAGCAGCCCCGAGGGAGGAAACATTCAGTACTTC. Translating gives CASSPEGGNIQYF.

The chain links TRBV20-1 to TRBJ2-5; D tentatively reads TRBD1 or TRBD2 (5 bases each). CDR1 is DFQATT, CDR2 SNEGSKA, per germline (reference sequence). V was trimmed by 1 base and J by 4 bases, leaving 13 bases between them. The CDR3 length is 14 residues. CDR3 bases: TGCAGTGCTAGAGGAGGGGTGGAGATAGAGACCCAGTACTTC. Residues: CSARGGVEIETQYF.

The chain uses TRBV9 and TRBJ2-7; no reliable D call. Germline values: CDR1 SGDLS, CDR2 YYNGEE. CDR3 size: 15 residues. Trimming cost V 4 bases and J 0 bases, with 14 bases left between them. For the CDR3, the DNA is TGTGCCAGCAGCTTTAGCTGGGGTAGCTCCTACGAGCAGTACTTC. The encoded protein is CASSFSWGSSYEQYF. The entire variable domain, with the rest obtained from reference TRBV9 and TRBJ2-7, is as follows: DSGVTQTPKHLITATGQRVTLRCSPRSGDLSVYWYQQSLDQGLQFLIQYYNGEERAKGNILERFSAQQFPDLHSELNLSSLELGDSALYFCASSFSWGSSYEQYFGPGTRLTVT.

This clonotype was counted between two and nine times. The chain has TRBV5-1 and TRBJ2-5; 12 bases are shared with TRBD2. With V trimmed by 4 bases and J by 2 bases, 6 bases remained unmatched. This CDR3 has 16 residues. Looked up from germline, CDR1 is SGHRS and CDR2 is YFSETQ. This chain's CDR3 is CASSKGLAGLQETQYF. DNA for the CDR3: TGCGCCAGCAGCAAGGGACTAGCGGGTTTACAAGAGACCCAGTACTTC. The full variable domain, completed using reference TRBV5-1 and TRBJ2-5, is KAGVTQTPRYLIKTRGQQVTLSCSPISGHRSVSWYQQTPGQGLQFLFEYFSETQRNKGNFPGRFSGRQFSNSRSEMNVSTLELGDSALYLCASSKGLAGLQETQYFGPGTRLLVL.

The gene calls are TRBV29-1 and TRBJ1-1; possible D gene TRBD1, 5 bases. V lost 6 bases to trimming and J lost 0 bases, with 14 bases between them. The CDR3 has 14 residues. Germline assignment: CDR1 SQVTM and CDR2 ANQGSEA. DNA of the CDR3: TGCAGCGTCCCCGGGGCAGCCATGAACACTGAAGCTTTCTTT. Its protein is CSVPGAAMNTEAFF. Full variable domain (rest looked up from reference TRBV29-1 and TRBJ1-1): SAVISQKPSRDICQRGTSLTIQCQVDSQVTMMFWYRQQPGQSLTLIATANQGSEATYESGFVIDKFPISRPNLTFSTLTVSNMSPEDSSIYLCSVPGAAMNTEAFFGQGTRLTVV.

This clonotype was detected only a few times. This rearrangement joins TRBV4-3 to TRBJ1-1, with D hard to call. The CDR3 is 13 amino acids. CDR1 is LGHNA and CDR2 is YSLEER in the germline V gene. V was cut by 0 bases and J by 6 bases, with 8 bases left in between. CDR3 sequence (DNA): TGCGCCAGCAGCCAAGAGTTTTTCGCTGAAGCTTTCTTT. It encodes CASSQEFFAEAFF.

This clonotype was detected only once. Since the CDR3 does not end with the conserved phenylalanine or tryptophan, this likely comes from a read error. The DNA is left out, because the CDR3 cannot be placed on it with certainty; the CDR3 is given as TCRdb lists it. This sequence joins TRBV12-3 or TRBV12-4 and TRBJ2-5; the listed D gene, TRBD2, was not tested against the DNA. Including both end residues, the CDR3 is 12 amino acids long. CDR3: CASSRDGPGLVI.

V usage is TRBV4-1 and J usage is TRBJ2-7; 7 bases agree with TRBD2. Per the germline V gene, CDR1 is MGHRA and CDR2 is YSYEKL. This CDR3 contains 16 residues. V was clipped by 0 bases and J by 4 bases; unmatched bases: 9. The CDR3 sequence: CASSQDSTGGRYEQYF. Here the CDR3 DNA reads TGCGCCAGCAGCCAAGATTCTACGGGGGGAAGGTACGAGCAGTACTTC.

The V gene is TRBV6-2 or TRBV6-3, the J gene TRBJ2-3; 11 positions agree with TRBD2. The CDR3 loop spans 17 amino acids. V was clipped by 8 bases and J by 1 base; unmatched bases: 11. CDR1 and CDR2 from the germline V gene are MNHEY and SVGEGT. The CDR3 loop reads CASGGGLAAARTDTQYF. In DNA form, the CDR3 reads TGTGCCAGCGGGGGGGGACTAGCGGCTGCCCGCACAGATACGCAGTATTTT.

The chain is built from TRBV11-2 and TRBJ1-5; 8 nucleotides line up with TRBD1. Losses at the gene ends were 5 bases for V and 5 bases for J; bases not matched to a gene: 5. The CDR3 length is 14 residues. Per the germline V gene, CDR1 is SGHAT and CDR2 is FQNNGV. The CDR3 nucleotides read TGTGCCAGCAGCCTACAGGGGGTTCATCAGCCCCAGCATTTT. It is translated as CASSLQGVHQPQHF.

This clonotype was observed a single time. This rearrangement joins TRBV7-2 to TRBJ2-1; 8 nucleotides match TRBD1. The J call could be wrong; TRBJ2-5 is a better fit for the DNA end. The CDR3 runs to 13 residues. CDR1 is SGHTA and CDR2 is FQGNSA in the germline V gene. The CDR3 sequence is CASSKGQGETQYF. As DNA, the CDR3 is TGTGCCAGCAGTAAAGGACAGGGCGAGACCCAGTACTTC.

The chain recombines TRBV10-3 with TRBJ1-1, with TRBD1 matching over 10 bases. This CDR3 region has 15 residues. Germline V lookup: CDR1 ENHRY, CDR2 SYGVKD. V was clipped by 4 bases and J by 0 bases; unmatched bases: 2. The CDR3 region is CAISGDRGLNTEAFF. As DNA, the CDR3 is TGTGCCATCAGTGGGGACAGGGGATTGAACACTGAAGCTTTCTTT.